The clone carrying this TCR beta chain was seen a handful of times. Its antigen is unknown. These data belong to a study of cytomegalovirus exposure and HLA in healthy donors. Profiled with immunoSEQ multiplex PCR; TCRdb holds only in-frame clones, not every one. The repertoire holds some 130,000 clones, with approximately 80% as singletons. General study points: Through in vitro validation, three CMV-associated chains were shown to be specific for CMV antigens. The authors enumerated over 150 TCR beta chains as linked to cytomegalovirus. The majority of TCR sequences were rare, yet some public TCRs appeared in many donors. High sensitivity and specificity were reportedly achieved when the classifier diagnosed cytomegalovirus status.

V dropped 0 bases and J dropped 6 bases, with 12 bases sitting between them. This CDR3 has 15 amino acids. CDR1 SGHRS and CDR2 YFSETQ come from the germline V gene. The source material was PBMCs. The source is a man aged 25-40 years in good health and CMV-seropositive. The chain combines TRBV5-1 with TRBJ2-2; the D gene is possibly TRBD1 (7 bases). In nucleotides, the CDR3 is TGCGCCAGCAGCTTGGTCACAGGGGAGGCCGGGGAGCTGTTTTTT. Amino acid sequence: CASSLVTGEAGELFF.